The T cell receptor (beta chain) described here comes from a study of cytomegalovirus exposure and HLA in healthy donors. A 120-subject validation cohort, separate from the approximately 670-subject first cohort, supplied the donors. Worth noting for this clone: The antigen is unknown.

Sequencing was performed with immunoSEQ multiplex PCR; in TCRdb, only in-frame clones are kept and a portion is missing. The repertoire holds approximately 170,000 clones, with approximately 81% as singletons. The CDR3 is made up of 14 amino acids. V was pared by 4 bases and J by 7 bases, with 12 bases between. CDR1 is SGHRS and CDR2 is YFSETQ in the germline V gene. Study results and limitations: First-cohort TCR clusters tended to co-occur in the 90 to 150 validation repertoires, a later analysis found.

The sequenced sample consisted of PBMCs. The sequence came from a man between 18 and 29 years old in good health and CMV-seropositive. V and J are TRBV5-1 and TRBJ1-6, with unresolved D. CDR3: CASSLVPGNSPLHF. The CDR3 nucleotides are TGCGCCAGCAGCCTAGTCCCGGGGAATTCACCCCTCCACTTT.